This note documents a single T cell receptor (beta chain) sequence. Every donor was a Caucasian adult from Nashville, Tennessee. The split of CD4+ cells yielded CD45RA+ naive and CD45RA-negative memory subsets. The sample comes from a study of shared clonotypes between healthy human individuals. As processed by the authors: Without quality scores, immunoSEQ junctional reads could not be filtered like full-length reads. TCRdb's table, derived via immunoSEQ multiplex PCR, lists solely in-frame clones and lacks some. The DNA gave D and trimming, while V, J and clone size come from that table. In the table there are about 1.1 million clones, roughly 74% of which are singletons. The CDR3 covers 14 residues. Trimming removed 5 bases from V and 5 bases from J, with 13 bases in between. Looked up from germline, CDR1 is SGHTA and CDR2 is FQGTGA.

This TCR came from a young man in good health. Some clones in this sample may be carry-over from other donors' samples. The sequenced sample consisted of memory CD4+ T cells from PBMCs. Subset defined: CD45RA-negative fraction. The J gene is TRBJ2-1, the V gene TRBV7-3, with D perhaps TRBD2 (6 bases). CDR3 region: CASSPRGTNNEQFF. As DNA, the CDR3 is TGTGCCAGCAGCCCCCGGGGGACGAACAATGAGCAGTTCTTC.